One sample yielded the 2 T cell receptor beta chains listed below, sequenced in a study of T cell changes during pregnancy in multiple sclerosis. Generated by immunoSEQ multiplex PCR, the TCRdb table keeps only in-frame clones and is missing some. The sample includes around 63,000 clones, more than 85% of them seen just once. Specimen: peripheral blood, collected in the third trimester of pregnancy. These TCRs come from a female donor in good health, enrolled as a control in a pregnancy study.

The chain recombines TRBV30 with TRBJ1-2; D remains ambiguous. V dropped 2 bases and J dropped 4 bases, with 11 bases sitting between them. Germline CDR1 and CDR2: GTSNPN and SVGIG (reference sequence). The CDR3 contains 13 residues. The CDR3 DNA reads as TGTGCCTGGAGTAGGCAGGCGGGCTATGGCTACACCTTC. Amino acid sequence: CAWSRQAGYGYTF.

The CDR3 region is CSAREKYEQYF. DNA for the CDR3: TGCAGTGCTAGGGAGAAGTACGAGCAGTACTTC. The rearrangement joins TRBV20-1 to TRBJ2-7; no firm D call. This CDR3 contains 11 residues. The V end lost 3 bases, the J end lost 4 bases, and 7 bases lay between the germline ends. Germline V gene data show CDR1 as DFQATT and CDR2 as SNEGSKA (reference sequence).